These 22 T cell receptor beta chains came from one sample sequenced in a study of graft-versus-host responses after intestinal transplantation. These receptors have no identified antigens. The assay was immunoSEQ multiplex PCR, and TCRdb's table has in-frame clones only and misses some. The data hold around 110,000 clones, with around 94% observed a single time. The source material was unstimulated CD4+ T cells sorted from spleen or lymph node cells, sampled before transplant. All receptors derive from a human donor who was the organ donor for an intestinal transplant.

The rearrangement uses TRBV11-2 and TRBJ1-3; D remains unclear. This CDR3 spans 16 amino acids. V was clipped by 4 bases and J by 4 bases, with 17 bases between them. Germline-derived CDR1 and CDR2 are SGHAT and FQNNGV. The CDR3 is CASSSLGSLRGNTIYF. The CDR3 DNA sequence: TGTGCCAGCAGCTCCCTCGGGTCTCTTCGCGGAAACACCATATATTTT.

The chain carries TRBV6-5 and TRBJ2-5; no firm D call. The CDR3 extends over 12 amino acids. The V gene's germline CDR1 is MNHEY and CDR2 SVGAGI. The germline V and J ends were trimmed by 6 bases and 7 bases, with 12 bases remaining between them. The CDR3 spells CASRDLLGTQYF. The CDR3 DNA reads TGTGCCAGCAGGGACCTTTTAGGGACCCAGTACTTC.

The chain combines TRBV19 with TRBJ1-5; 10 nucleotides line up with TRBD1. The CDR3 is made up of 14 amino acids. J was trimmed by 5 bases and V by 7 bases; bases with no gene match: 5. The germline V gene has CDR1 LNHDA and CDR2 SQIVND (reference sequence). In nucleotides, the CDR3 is TGTGCCAGTAAAAGAGGGACAGGGGATCAGCCCCAGCATTTT. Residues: CASKRGTGDQPQHF.

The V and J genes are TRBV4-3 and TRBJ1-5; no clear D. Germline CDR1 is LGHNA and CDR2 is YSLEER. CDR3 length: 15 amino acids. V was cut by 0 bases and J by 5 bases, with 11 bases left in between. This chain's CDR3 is CASSQEASSDQPQHF. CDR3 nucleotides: TGCGCCAGCAGCCAAGAGGCCTCGTCGGATCAGCCCCAGCATTTT.

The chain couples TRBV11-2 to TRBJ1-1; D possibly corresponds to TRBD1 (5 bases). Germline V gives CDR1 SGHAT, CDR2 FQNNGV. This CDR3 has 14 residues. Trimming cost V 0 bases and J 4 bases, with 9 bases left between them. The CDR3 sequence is CASSLEGVVTEAFF. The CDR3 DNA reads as TGTGCCAGCAGCTTAGAAGGGGTGGTCACTGAAGCTTTCTTT.

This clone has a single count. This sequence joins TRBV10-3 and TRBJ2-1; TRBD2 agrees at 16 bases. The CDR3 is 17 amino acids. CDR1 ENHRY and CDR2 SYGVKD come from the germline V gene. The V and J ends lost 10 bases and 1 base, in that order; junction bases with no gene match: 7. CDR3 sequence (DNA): TGTGCCACAGGGGGACTAGCGGGAGGGCCTTCCTACAATGAGCAGTTCTTC. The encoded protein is CATGGLAGGPSYNEQFF.

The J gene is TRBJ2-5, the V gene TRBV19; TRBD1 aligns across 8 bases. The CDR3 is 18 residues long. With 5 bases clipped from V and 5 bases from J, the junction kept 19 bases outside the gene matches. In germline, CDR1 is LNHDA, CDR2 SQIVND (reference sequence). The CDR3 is CASSLGQGDGIGRETQYF. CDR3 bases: TGTGCCAGTAGTTTAGGACAGGGCGATGGGATTGGGCGTGAGACCCAGTACTTC.

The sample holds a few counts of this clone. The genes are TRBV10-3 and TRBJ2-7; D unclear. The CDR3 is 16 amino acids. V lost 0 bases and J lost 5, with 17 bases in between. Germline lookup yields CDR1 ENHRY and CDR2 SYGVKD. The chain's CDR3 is CAISESITVELHEQYF. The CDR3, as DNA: TGTGCCATCAGTGAGTCGATCACTGTCGAATTACACGAGCAGTACTTC.

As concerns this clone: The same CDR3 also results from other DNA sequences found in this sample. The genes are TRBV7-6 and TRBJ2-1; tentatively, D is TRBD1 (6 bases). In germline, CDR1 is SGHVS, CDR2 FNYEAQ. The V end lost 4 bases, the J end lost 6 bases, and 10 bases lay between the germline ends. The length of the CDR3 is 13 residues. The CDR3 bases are TGTGCCAGCAGCTCGGACAGAGGCAATGAGCAGTTCTTC. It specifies CASSSDRGNEQFF. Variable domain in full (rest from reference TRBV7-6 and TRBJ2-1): GAGVSQSPRYKVTKRGQDVALRCDPISGHVSLYWYRQALGQGPEFLTYFNYEAQQDKSGLPNDRFSAERPEGSISTLTIQRTEQRDSAMYRCASSSDRGNEQFFGPGTRLTVL.

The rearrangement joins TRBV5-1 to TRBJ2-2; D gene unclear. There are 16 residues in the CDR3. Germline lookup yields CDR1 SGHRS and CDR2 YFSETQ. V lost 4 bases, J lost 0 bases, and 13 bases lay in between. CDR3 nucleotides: TGCGCCAGCAGCCCGGCGACTTTTCCGAACACCGGGGAGCTGTTTTTT. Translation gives CASSPATFPNTGELFF.

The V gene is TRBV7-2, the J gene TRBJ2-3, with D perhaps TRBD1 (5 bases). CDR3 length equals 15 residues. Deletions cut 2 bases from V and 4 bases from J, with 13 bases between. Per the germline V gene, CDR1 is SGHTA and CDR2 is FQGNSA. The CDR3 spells CASSLLGQGSDTQYF. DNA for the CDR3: TGTGCCAGCAGCTTATTAGGTCAGGGATCAGATACGCAGTATTTT.

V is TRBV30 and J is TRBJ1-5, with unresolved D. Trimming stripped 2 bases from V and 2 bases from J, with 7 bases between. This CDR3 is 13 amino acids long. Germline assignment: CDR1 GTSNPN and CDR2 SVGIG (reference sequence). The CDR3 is CAWSPSRNQPQHF. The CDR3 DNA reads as TGTGCCTGGAGTCCCAGCCGCAATCAGCCCCAGCATTTT.

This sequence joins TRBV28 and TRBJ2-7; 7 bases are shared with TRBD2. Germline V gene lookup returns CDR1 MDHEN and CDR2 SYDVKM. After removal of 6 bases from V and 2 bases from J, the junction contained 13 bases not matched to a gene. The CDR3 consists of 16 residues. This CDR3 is CASSGASGAKTYEQYF. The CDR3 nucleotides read TGTGCCAGCAGCGGAGCTAGCGGTGCGAAGACCTACGAGCAGTACTTC.

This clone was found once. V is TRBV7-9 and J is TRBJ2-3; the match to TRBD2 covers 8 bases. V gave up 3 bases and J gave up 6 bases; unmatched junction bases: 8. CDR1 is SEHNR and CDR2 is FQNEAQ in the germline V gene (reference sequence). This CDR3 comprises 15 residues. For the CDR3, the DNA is TGTGCCAGCAGCTTCTCAGCGGGAGTGCGGGATACGCAGTATTTT. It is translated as CASSFSAGVRDTQYF.

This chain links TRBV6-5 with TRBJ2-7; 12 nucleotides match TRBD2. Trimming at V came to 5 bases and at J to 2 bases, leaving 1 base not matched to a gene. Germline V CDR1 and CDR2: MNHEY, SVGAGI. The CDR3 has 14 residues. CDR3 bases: TGTGCCAGCAGTGGACTAGCGGGACCCTACGAGCAGTACTTC. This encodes CASSGLAGPYEQYF.

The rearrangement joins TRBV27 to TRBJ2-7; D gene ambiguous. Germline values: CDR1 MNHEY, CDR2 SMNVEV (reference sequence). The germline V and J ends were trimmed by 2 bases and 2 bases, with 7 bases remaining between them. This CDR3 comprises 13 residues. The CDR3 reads CASSLPPPYEQYF. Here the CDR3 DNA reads TGTGCCAGCAGTTTACCCCCACCCTACGAGCAGTACTTC.

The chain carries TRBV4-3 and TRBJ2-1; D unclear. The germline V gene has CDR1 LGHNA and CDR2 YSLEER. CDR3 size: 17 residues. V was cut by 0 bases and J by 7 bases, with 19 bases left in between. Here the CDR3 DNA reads TGCGCCAGCAGCCAAGAACCCAGGTTATCGCTCACAAATGAGCAGTTCTTC. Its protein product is CASSQEPRLSLTNEQFF.

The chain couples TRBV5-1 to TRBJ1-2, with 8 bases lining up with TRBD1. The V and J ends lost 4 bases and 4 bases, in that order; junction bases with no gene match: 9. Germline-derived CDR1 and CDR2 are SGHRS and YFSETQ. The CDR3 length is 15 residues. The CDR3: CASSPGQGSLYGYTF. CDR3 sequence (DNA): TGCGCCAGCAGCCCCGGACAGGGCTCCCTCTATGGCTACACCTTC. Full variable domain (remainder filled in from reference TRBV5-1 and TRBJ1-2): KAGVTQTPRYLIKTRGQQVTLSCSPISGHRSVSWYQQTPGQGLQFLFEYFSETQRNKGNFPGRFSGRQFSNSRSEMNVSTLELGDSALYLCASSPGQGSLYGYTFGSGTRLTVV.

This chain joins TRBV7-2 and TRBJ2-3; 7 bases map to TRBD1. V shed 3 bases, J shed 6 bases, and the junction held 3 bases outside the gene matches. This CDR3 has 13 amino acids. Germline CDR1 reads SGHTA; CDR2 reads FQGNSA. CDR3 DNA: TGTGCCAGCAGCTTCAGCAGGGGGGATACGCAGTATTTT. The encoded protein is CASSFSRGDTQYF.

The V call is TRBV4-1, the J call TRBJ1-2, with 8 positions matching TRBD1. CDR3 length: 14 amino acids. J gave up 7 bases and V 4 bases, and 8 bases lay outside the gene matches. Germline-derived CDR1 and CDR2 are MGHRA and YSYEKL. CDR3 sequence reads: CASSPPGGPGGYTF. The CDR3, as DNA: TGCGCCAGCAGCCCGCCAGGGGGCCCGGGTGGCTACACCTTC.

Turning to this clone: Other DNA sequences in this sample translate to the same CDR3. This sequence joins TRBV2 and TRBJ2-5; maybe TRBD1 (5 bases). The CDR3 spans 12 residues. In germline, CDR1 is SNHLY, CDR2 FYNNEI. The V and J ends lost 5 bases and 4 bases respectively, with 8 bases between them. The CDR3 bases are TGTGCCAGCAGTCCAGGGCGAGAGACCCAGTACTTC. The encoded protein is CASSPGRETQYF. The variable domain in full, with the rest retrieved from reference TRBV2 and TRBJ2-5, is EPEVTQTPSHQVTQMGQEVILRCVPISNHLYFYWYRQILGQKVEFLVSFYNNEISEKSEIFDDQFSVERPDGSNFTLKIRSTKLEDSAMYFCASSPGRETQYFGPGTRLLVL.

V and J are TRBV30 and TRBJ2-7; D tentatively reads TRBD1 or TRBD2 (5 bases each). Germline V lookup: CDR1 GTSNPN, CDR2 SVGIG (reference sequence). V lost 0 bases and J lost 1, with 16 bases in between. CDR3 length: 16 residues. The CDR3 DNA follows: TGTGCCTGGAGTGTATCGTTCAGGGACGAATCCTACGAGCAGTACTTC. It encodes CAWSVSFRDESYEQYF.